The subject of this entry is one T cell receptor beta chain. Its antigen is not identified. The CDR3 extends over 12 amino acids. Trimming pared 6 bases from V and 5 bases from J, leaving 8 bases between. The data belong to a study of T cell responses to AZD1222 COVID-19 vaccine. General study results and limits: Scientists sampled the repertoires only once the peak T cell response had passed. Among those given AZD1222, only six were seropositive at baseline. Females outnumbered males among donors, who were mostly white British; clonal diversity was possibly underestimated. Breadth and depth of Spike-specific TCRs rose after two AZD1222 doses.

Here immunoSEQ multiplex PCR was the method, and the copy in TCRdb shows in-frame clones only, minus some. The sample has roughly 110,000 clones, approximately 84% seen once. The rearrangement uses TRBV12-3 or TRBV12-4 and TRBJ1-5; D is unclear. Here the sequenced sample was peripheral blood, taken on day 0 of AZD1222 vaccination. The sequence derives from an adult in good health. The CDR3 region has the DNA TGTGCCAGCAGCTCGGGCTATCAGCCCCAGCATTTT. It yields the protein CASSSGYQPQHF.